The 32 T cell receptor beta chains presented below share a single source sample, sequenced in a study of blood T cell repertoires in COVID-19. The data were produced by immunoSEQ multiplex PCR, yet TCRdb's version contains in-frame clones alone and is incomplete. The sample lists about 210,000 clones, around 84% occurring once. The sequenced sample consisted of peripheral blood. Receptors originate from a human donor in a cohort sampled during active COVID-19.

This chain joins TRBV19 and TRBJ2-1, with 7 bases aligning to TRBD2. Germline-derived CDR1 and CDR2 are LNHDA and SQIVND (reference sequence). CDR3 length: 16 residues. V trimming: 0 bases; J trimming: 0 bases; junction bases outside the gene matches: 2. CDR3 in DNA: TGTGCCAGTAGTATAGACCGGGACTACTCCTACAATGAGCAGTTCTTC. Amino acids: CASSIDRDYSYNEQFF.

The chain employs TRBV18 and TRBJ2-7; D gene uncertain. The V and J ends lost 2 bases and 3 bases respectively, with 8 bases between them. CDR3 length: 13 residues. Germline V CDR1 and CDR2: KGHSH, LQKENI. CDR3 DNA sequence: TGTGCCAGCTCACCAATCCAGAACTACGAGCAGTACTTC. Its protein product is CASSPIQNYEQYF.

This clone was detected a few times. The chain combines TRBV4-1 with TRBJ2-7, with 8 nucleotides matching TRBD1. The ends lost 4 bases at V and 0 bases at J; junction bases unmatched: 5. This CDR3 has 15 amino acids. Per germline, CDR1 MGHRA and CDR2 YSYEKL. The CDR3 DNA reads as TGCGCCAGCAGCCCCACAGGGGGTATCTCCTACGAGCAGTACTTC. Residues: CASSPTGGISYEQYF.

This clone turned up a few times. The chain couples TRBV6-6 to TRBJ1-2, with D perhaps matching TRBD1 (6 bases). CDR1 is MNHNY, CDR2 SVGAGI, per germline (reference sequence). The V end lost 7 bases, the J end lost 1 base, and 16 bases lay between the germline ends. The CDR3 extends over 15 amino acids. The CDR3 loop reads CASTPPGHLNYGYTF. The CDR3 DNA sequence: TGTGCCAGCACCCCACCGGGACATCTTAACTATGGCTACACCTTC.

This chain joins TRBV2 and TRBJ1-1; D not certain. CDR3 length: 14 residues. V was cut by 4 bases and J by 1 base, with 10 bases left in between. The V gene's germline CDR1 is SNHLY and CDR2 FYNNEI. The CDR3 DNA reads as TGTGCCAGCAGTGGTTGGAGGGAGAACACTGAAGCTTTCTTT. It encodes CASSGWRENTEAFF.

This chain links TRBV19 with TRBJ2-3, with 8 bases lining up with TRBD1. Germline loops: CDR1 LNHDA, CDR2 SQIVND (reference sequence). The length of the CDR3 is 14 residues. The ends lost 4 bases at V and 4 bases at J; junction bases unmatched: 4. The CDR3 DNA follows: TGTGCCAGTAGTACAGAGACAGGGGCAGATACGCAGTATTTT. Its protein product is CASSTETGADTQYF.

V gene TRBV5-1 combines with J gene TRBJ2-3, with a weak D call TRBD2 (6 bases). V lost 4 bases to trimming and J lost 2 bases, with 17 bases between them. The V gene's germline CDR1 is SGHRS and CDR2 YFSETQ. This CDR3 is built from 16 residues. This chain's CDR3 is CASSPSGTHYTDTQYF. The CDR3 DNA reads TGCGCCAGCAGCCCTTCAGGGACTCACTACACAGATACGCAGTATTTT.

This chain links TRBV19 with TRBJ2-3; 9 bases fit TRBD2. The CDR3 length is 18 residues. With 1 base clipped from V and 4 bases from J, the junction kept 12 bases outside the gene matches. In germline, CDR1 is LNHDA, CDR2 SQIVND (reference sequence). CDR3 DNA sequence: TGTGCCAGTAGTATAGTTGGCGGGAGGGCCCTCTACGCAGATACGCAGTATTTT. Its translation: CASSIVGGRALYADTQYF.

The chain recombines TRBV7-9 with TRBJ1-2, with a tentative D call TRBD1 (5 bases). V lost 4 bases, J lost 0 bases, and 12 bases lay in between. The CDR3 is made up of 15 amino acids. CDR1 and CDR2 from the germline V gene are SEHNR and FQNEAQ (reference sequence). CDR3 bases: TGTGCCAGCAGCTCACTCGTGACAGCTAACTATGGCTACACCTTC. Protein: CASSSLVTANYGYTF.

This chain connects TRBV9 to TRBJ2-3; D uncertain. The germline V gene has CDR1 SGDLS and CDR2 YYNGEE. This CDR3 contains 13 residues. Trimming pared 0 bases from V and 6 bases from J, leaving 8 bases between. The chain's CDR3 is CASSVAVKDTQYF. As DNA, the CDR3 is TGTGCCAGCAGCGTAGCAGTGAAGGATACGCAGTATTTT.

This clone was detected a few times. The gene calls are TRBV19 and TRBJ2-1, with a possible D match to TRBD2 (6 bases). V was clipped by 11 bases and J by 4 bases, with 18 bases between them. The CDR3 extends over 14 amino acids. Germline V gene data show CDR1 as LNHDA and CDR2 as SQIVND (reference sequence). The CDR3 sequence: CASAGRGEYNEQFF. The CDR3 coding sequence is TGTGCCTCCGCGGGGCGGGGAGAGTACAATGAGCAGTTCTTC.

The V gene is TRBV28, the J gene TRBJ2-7; no definite D call. The V gene's germline CDR1 is MDHEN and CDR2 SYDVKM. The ends were cut back, 8 bases at V and 0 bases at J, with 17 bases in the middle. This CDR3 region has 15 residues. The CDR3 region is CASSVGELSSYEQYF. CDR3 nucleotides: TGTGCCAGCTCGGTTGGTGAGCTTAGCTCCTACGAGCAGTACTTC.

A word on this clone: This CDR3 is missing its conserved last phenylalanine or tryptophan, likely due to a read error. This sequence joins TRBV29-1 and TRBJ1-2; no reliable D call. This CDR3 has 12 residues. Germline V gene data show CDR1 as SQVTM and CDR2 as ANQGSEA. Trimming took off 2 bases at V and 2 bases at J, with 6 bases between the two ends. CDR3 sequence reads: CSVEQDNYGYTL. The CDR3 region has the DNA TGCAGCGTTGAACAGGACAACTATGGCTACACCCTC.

This clone was seen only once. The V and J genes are TRBV29-1 and TRBJ1-2; D call uncertain. The CDR3 extends over 11 amino acids. The germline V gene has CDR1 SQVTM and CDR2 ANQGSEA. Trimming stripped 7 bases from V and 4 bases from J, with 10 bases between. CDR3 residues: CSADFFYGYTF. The CDR3 bases are TGCAGCGCGGACTTCTTCTATGGCTACACCTTC.

This clone was seen more than once but under ten times. The gene calls are TRBV14 and TRBJ1-1; D is ambiguous. Per the germline V gene, CDR1 is SGHDN and CDR2 is FVKESK. There are 16 residues in the CDR3. V was shortened by 1 base and J by 1 base, with 13 bases between the two germline ends. CDR3 bases: TGTGCCAGCAGCCAAGCTTGGCCCCGATCGAACACTGAAGCTTTCTTT. Translated, it gives CASSQAWPRSNTEAFF.

CDR3 loop: CSVDPTGRNIQYF. CDR3 nucleotides: TGCAGCGTTGACCCGACAGGGCGAAACATTCAGTACTTC. The chain combines TRBV29-1 with TRBJ2-4, with 7 bases that match TRBD1. Trimming cost V 3 bases and J 6 bases; bases outside gene matches: 5. This CDR3 is 13 amino acids long. Germline V gene sequence: CDR1 SQVTM, CDR2 ANQGSEA.

Comments on this clone: Mismatch with germline at one junction end may stem from a read error. The V gene is TRBV7-7, the J gene TRBJ2-7; D is unresolved. This CDR3 contains 14 residues. Germline V gene data show CDR1 as SSHAT and CDR2 as FNYEAQ (reference sequence). CDR3 nucleotides: TGTGCTAGCAGCTTAGGTTTAACAGCCGACGAGCAGTACTTC. Amino acids: CASSLGLTADEQYF.

The rearrangement joins TRBV28 to TRBJ2-7; 8 bases match TRBD2. This CDR3 is built from 13 residues. V lost 7 bases to trimming and J lost 4 bases; unmatched junction nucleotides: 6. Germline CDR1 MDHEN, CDR2 SYDVKM. The DNA for the CDR3 is TGTGCCAGCAAAGCGGGAGCTGGATACGAGCAGTACTTC. Its translation is CASKAGAGYEQYF.

V gene TRBV4-2 combines with J gene TRBJ2-2; 8 bases agree with TRBD2. Germline assignment: CDR1 LGHNA and CDR2 YNFKEQ. The V segment lost 0 bases and the J segment 1 base; nucleotides outside the gene matches: 4. The CDR3 extends over 17 amino acids. The CDR3 DNA is TGTGCCAGCAGCCAAGATCAACTAGCGGAGAACACCGGGGAGCTGTTTTTT. Translating gives CASSQDQLAENTGELFF.

The V call is TRBV6-1, the J call TRBJ1-5; D is ambiguous. Germline lookup yields CDR1 MNHNS and CDR2 SASEGT. CDR3 length: 15 residues. The V and J ends lost 3 bases and 5 bases respectively, with 14 bases between them. CDR3 residues: CASSDGLGIDQPQHF. CDR3 bases: TGTGCCAGCAGTGATGGACTAGGGATTGATCAGCCCCAGCATTTT.

This clone occurred once. The rearrangement uses TRBV7-8 and TRBJ2-5; 13 nucleotides agree with TRBD2. The CDR3 length is 17 residues. Germline trimming cut 1 base from V and 6 bases from J; bases unmatched to any gene: 8. CDR1 and CDR2 (germline): SGHVS, FQNEAQ. In DNA, the CDR3 is TGTGCCAGCAGCTTAGTGAGGACTAGCGGGAGCAGCAAGACCCAGTACTTC. Amino acid sequence: CASSLVRTSGSSKTQYF.

The V call is TRBV10-2, the J call TRBJ1-4; tentatively, D is TRBD1 (5 bases). The CDR3 has 13 residues. From germline, CDR1 is WSHSY and CDR2 SAAADI. V lost 8 bases and J 10 bases, leaving 17 bases between the germline ends. The CDR3 region is CASLPAGERKLFF. CDR3 DNA sequence: TGCGCCAGCCTCCCCGCGGGGGAACGAAAACTGTTTTTT.

The chain employs TRBV5-4 and TRBJ2-3, with a weak D call TRBD2 (5 bases). Trimming removed 1 base from V and 0 bases from J, with 12 bases in between. Germline assignment: CDR1 SGHNT and CDR2 YYREEE (reference sequence). The CDR3 has 16 residues. This CDR3 reads CASSLTDRGSTDTQYF. Written as DNA, the CDR3 is TGTGCCAGCAGCTTGACCGATCGGGGTAGCACAGATACGCAGTATTTT.

CDR3 residues: CASSIDRGPTDTQYF. DNA for the CDR3: TGTGCCAGCAGCATCGACAGGGGGCCCACAGATACGCAGTATTTT. V is TRBV11-2 and J is TRBJ2-3, with 10 nucleotides matching TRBD1. V gave up 5 bases and J gave up 2 bases; unmatched junction bases: 4. This CDR3 is built from 15 residues. From germline, CDR1 is SGHAT and CDR2 FQNNGV.

The chain links TRBV9 to TRBJ1-4; possible D gene TRBD1, 6 bases. V shed 0 bases and J shed 7 bases, with 10 bases lying between them. The CDR3 is 14 residues long. Per the germline V gene, CDR1 is SGDLS and CDR2 is YYNGEE. The CDR3 nucleotides are TGTGCCAGCAGCGTAGGACAAGGGGGTGAAAAACTGTTTTTT. Amino acids: CASSVGQGGEKLFF.

This clone has more than one count but fewer than ten. The V call is TRBV24-1, the J call TRBJ2-5, with TRBD1 matching over 10 bases. The length of the CDR3 is 14 residues. CDR1 KGHDR and CDR2 SFDVKD come from the germline V gene. Unmatched junction bases numbered 6, after V lost 7 bases and J lost 5 bases. DNA for the CDR3: TGTGCCACCAGAGAGACAGGGGGCACGGAGACCCAGTACTTC. It translates to CATRETGGTETQYF.

V is TRBV10-3 and J is TRBJ1-1; TRBD1 is a possible D gene (5 bases). V was shortened by 6 bases and J by 1 base, with 9 bases between the two germline ends. The CDR3 extends over 13 amino acids. CDR1 ENHRY and CDR2 SYGVKD come from the germline V gene. The CDR3 bases are TGTGCCATCAGCCGACAGCGGAACACTGAAGCTTTCTTT. Residues: CAISRQRNTEAFF.

This clone was counted a single time. This chain connects TRBV28 to TRBJ1-2; D ambiguous. The V end was cut by 7 bases, the J end by 4 bases, with 7 bases between. Germline V gene data show CDR1 as MDHEN and CDR2 as SYDVKM. The length of the CDR3 is 11 residues. The CDR3 reads CASTLGYGYTF. The CDR3 DNA sequence: TGTGCCAGCACCCTCGGCTATGGCTACACCTTC.

This CDR3 is CAISESEQGEQYF. The CDR3 DNA sequence: TGTGCCATCAGTGAGTCGGAGCAGGGAGAGCAGTACTTC. The chain links TRBV10-3 to TRBJ2-7; D possibly corresponds to TRBD1 (5 bases). The length of the CDR3 is 13 residues. Germline values: CDR1 ENHRY, CDR2 SYGVKD. V was cut by 0 bases and J by 7 bases, with 10 bases left in between.

The gene calls are TRBV6-5 and TRBJ2-7; 8 bases map to TRBD2. Per the germline V gene, CDR1 is MNHEY and CDR2 is SVGAGI. Losses at the gene ends were 6 bases for V and 7 bases for J; bases not matched to a gene: 11. The CDR3 covers 14 residues. CDR3 sequence reads: CASRIPGTRSEQYF. CDR3 nucleotides: TGTGCCAGCAGAATTCCCGGGACTAGGAGTGAGCAGTACTTC.

The gene calls are TRBV7-9 and TRBJ2-2, with D hard to call. From germline, CDR1 is SEHNR and CDR2 FQNEAQ (reference sequence). This CDR3 contains 16 residues. The V gene lost 4 bases and the J gene lost 3 bases, with 15 bases spanning the gap. The CDR3 loop is CASSSSRLLDTGELFF. The CDR3 bases are TGTGCCAGCAGCTCTAGTCGCCTCCTGGACACCGGGGAGCTGTTTTTT.

The sample holds one count of this clone. The chain combines TRBV5-1 with TRBJ2-3, with 12 bases that match TRBD2. The CDR3 runs 16 residues. V gave up 4 bases and J gave up 3 bases; unmatched junction bases: 6. Germline V gene lookup returns CDR1 SGHRS and CDR2 YFSETQ. CDR3 residues: CASSRVLAGGTDTQYF. DNA for the CDR3: TGCGCCAGCAGCCGGGTACTAGCGGGAGGTACAGATACGCAGTATTTT.